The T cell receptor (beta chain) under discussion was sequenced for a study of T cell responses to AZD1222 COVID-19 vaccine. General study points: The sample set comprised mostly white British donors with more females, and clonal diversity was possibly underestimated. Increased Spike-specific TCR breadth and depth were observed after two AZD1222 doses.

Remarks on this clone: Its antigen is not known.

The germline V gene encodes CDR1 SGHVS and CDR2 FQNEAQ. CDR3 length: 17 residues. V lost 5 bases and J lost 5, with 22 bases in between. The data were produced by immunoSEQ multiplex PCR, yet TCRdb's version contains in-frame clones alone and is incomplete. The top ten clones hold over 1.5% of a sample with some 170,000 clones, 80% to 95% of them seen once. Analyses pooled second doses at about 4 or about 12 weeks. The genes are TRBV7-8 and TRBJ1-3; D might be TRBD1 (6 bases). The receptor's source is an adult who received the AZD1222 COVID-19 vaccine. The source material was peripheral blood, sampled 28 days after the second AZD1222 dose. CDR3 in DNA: TGTGCCAGCAGCCTAGGGGGGGGCGCAGCCGGGAGAAACACCATATATTTT. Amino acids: CASSLGGGAAGRNTIYF.